These T cell receptor beta chains were read from a single sample in a study of T cells after yellow fever vaccination. TCRdb re-called the 5' RACE reads with MiXCR, one entry per CDR3 protein. The sample consists of more than 450,000 distinct CDR3 sequences, 21% of them appearing once. The specimen comprised PBMCs, sampled 20 to 25 days after the first yellow fever vaccination. Source of these receptors: a young man who received the YFV17D yellow fever vaccine. Both conserved end residues are part of each CDR3. The D gene is left open where the match is weak. Not every row has a clone size; where given, it reads once, few, many or a size class.

D	V	J	size	CDR3	DNA
.	TRBV7-2	TRBJ1-5	.	CASSSDTYQPQHF	TGTGCCAGCAGCTCAGACACTTATCAGCCCCAGCATTTT
.	TRBV11-1	TRBJ1-2	.	CASSLEVGRSDYGYTF	TGTGCCAGCAGCTTAGAGGTCGGGAGGAGCGACTATGGCTACACCTTC
.	TRBV9	TRBJ1-5	few	CASSVGGSGDQPQHF	TGTGCCAGCAGCGTGGGGGGGAGTGGGGATCAGCCCCAGCATTTT
.	TRBV6-5	TRBJ2-3	.	CASSYRGDTDTQYF	TGTGCCAGCAGTTACAGAGGGGACACAGATACGCAGTATTTT
.	TRBV29-1	TRBJ1-2	.	CSAGGLPWDGYTF	TGCAGCGCCGGGGGTTTGCCCTGGGATGGCTACACCTTC
.	TRBV7-2	TRBJ2-5	few	CASSRILRETQYF	TGTGCCAGCAGCCGAATTTTGAGGGAGACCCAGTACTTC
.	TRBV6-2/TRBV6-3	TRBJ2-4	few	CASSYEVGERENIQYF	TGTGCCAGCAGTTATGAGGTTGGGGAGAGAGAAAACATTCAGTACTTC
.	TRBV4-3	TRBJ1-2	few	CASSQGLGGGYTF	TGCGCCAGCAGCCAAGGGTTGGGGGGTGGCTACACCTTC
TRBD2	TRBV11-2	TRBJ2-5	few	CASSLLTSGGAGETQYF	TGTGCCAGCAGCCTATTGACTAGCGGGGGGGCGGGAGAGACCCAGTACTTC
.	TRBV4-3	TRBJ2-3	.	CASSQEGLSTDTQYF	TGCGCCAGCAGCCAAGAAGGTCTGAGCACAGATACGCAGTATTTT
.	TRBV5-1	TRBJ2-5	.	CASSVRRSEGETQYF	TGCGCCAGCAGCGTTCGACGATCGGAGGGAGAGACCCAGTACTTC
TRBD1	TRBV6-2/TRBV6-3	TRBJ2-1	few	CASGTWDRGVNEQFF	TGTGCCAGCGGGACCTGGGACAGGGGGGTCAATGAGCAGTTCTTC
.	TRBV4-3	TRBJ1-2	many	CASSLGGDYGYTF	TGTGCCAGCAGCTTAGGAGGAGACTATGGCTACACCTTC
TRBD2	TRBV4-2	TRBJ2-2	.	CASSPRTGGLDGELFF	TGTGCCAGCAGCCCCAGGACGGGGGGTTTGGACGGGGAGCTGTTTTTT
.	TRBV27	TRBJ2-1	.	CASSLSLGGEQFF	TGTGCCAGCAGTTTATCGTTGGGGGGTGAGCAGTTCTTC
.	TRBV2	TRBJ1-2	few	CASSPTGVAGGYTF	TGTGCCAGCAGTCCGACGGGGGTGGCGGGCGGCTACACCTTC
.	TRBV29-1	TRBJ2-1	.	CSVELGGGGLNNEQFF	TGCAGCGTTGAGCTTGGGGGCGGGGGATTAAACAATGAGCAGTTCTTC
.	TRBV7-2	TRBJ1-6	.	CASSSLGAGGSPLHF	TGTGCCAGCAGCTCATTAGGGGCGGGGGGTTCACCCCTCCACTTT
.	TRBV20-1	TRBJ1-4	.	CSASSRGAPYEKLFF	TGCAGTGCTAGTTCGAGGGGCGCCCCGTATGAAAAACTGTTTTTT
.	TRBV7-2	TRBJ1-4	.	CASSLAGQGGSNEKLFF	TGTGCCAGCAGCTTAGCGGGGCAGGGTGGGTCTAATGAAAAACTGTTTTTT
.	TRBV5-1	TRBJ1-1	.	CASNYLQGNTEAFF	TGCGCCAGCAATTACCTACAGGGGAACACTGAAGCTTTCTTT
.	TRBV6-2/TRBV6-3	TRBJ1-1	.	CASSSGRGIDTEAFF	TGTGCCAGCAGTTCCGGCAGGGGCATTGACACTGAAGCTTTCTTT
.	TRBV18	TRBJ1-2	.	CASSPTGRGYGYTF	TGTGCCAGCTCACCAACGGGCAGGGGCTATGGCTACACCTTC
TRBD2	TRBV6-9	TRBJ2-5	.	CASSYTGTSGGAIETQYF	TGTGCCAGCAGTTATACCGGGACTAGCGGGGGGGCCATAGAGACCCAGTACTTC
.	TRBV29-1	TRBJ2-7	few	CSVGRGWDSYEQYF	TGCAGCGTTGGGCGGGGATGGGACTCCTACGAGCAGTACTTC
.	TRBV6-2/TRBV6-3	TRBJ2-1	few	CASTRGGSENEQFF	TGTGCCAGCACGAGAGGAGGTTCCGAGAATGAGCAGTTCTTC
.	TRBV6-2/TRBV6-3	TRBJ2-3	.	CASRPDGFTDTQYF	TGTGCCAGCAGGCCCGACGGATTCACAGATACGCAGTATTTT
TRBD1	TRBV2	TRBJ1-6	few	CASNPGGNSPLHF	TGTGCCAGCAACCCAGGGGGCAATTCACCCCTCCACTTT
TRBD1	TRBV6-1	TRBJ2-3	few	CASRTGTVSTDTQYF	TGTGCCAGCAGGACCGGGACAGTCAGTACAGATACGCAGTATTTT
.	TRBV4-3	TRBJ2-7	few	CASSHRGGGSYEQYF	TGCGCCAGCAGCCATAGAGGAGGCGGATCCTACGAGCAGTACTTC
.	TRBV7-2	TRBJ2-7	.	CASSSRAQGYEQYF	TGTGCCAGCAGCAGCCGGGCCCAAGGCTACGAGCAGTACTTC
TRBD2	TRBV10-3	TRBJ2-1	.	CATMAGGQSNEQFF	TGTGCCACCATGGCGGGGGGGCAGTCGAATGAGCAGTTCTTC
TRBD2	TRBV4-2	TRBJ2-1	.	CASLGTGLAYNEQFF	TGTGCCAGTTTGGGGACGGGACTAGCATACAATGAGCAGTTCTTC
TRBD1	TRBV2	TRBJ1-1	.	CASRTGLMNTEAFF	TGTGCCAGTCGGACAGGCCTAATGAACACTGAAGCTTTCTTT
TRBD2	TRBV10-3	TRBJ2-1	few	CAISERLAGVYEQFF	TGTGCCATCAGTGAGCGGCTAGCGGGGGTTTACGAGCAGTTCTTC
.	TRBV20-1	TRBJ1-2	few	CSARHREDYGYTF	TGCAGTGCCCGACACAGGGAGGACTATGGCTACACCTTC
.	TRBV12-3/TRBV12-4	TRBJ2-5	few	CASSLAAGHQETQYF	TGTGCCAGCAGTTTAGCGGCAGGGCACCAAGAGACCCAGTACTTC
.	TRBV18	TRBJ1-4	few	CASSPPVQTGANEKLFF	TGTGCCAGCTCACCACCCGTACAGACCGGGGCTAATGAAAAACTGTTTTTT
TRBD2	TRBV5-6	TRBJ2-1	few	CASSLAGGLAQFF	TGTGCCAGCAGCTTGGCCGGAGGACTAGCGCAGTTCTTC
.	TRBV7-9	TRBJ1-6	.	CASSQGYSPLHF	TGTGCCAGCAGCCAAGGGTATTCACCCCTCCACTTT
.	TRBV5-5	TRBJ2-1	many	CASSLRNYNEQFF	TGTGCCAGCAGCTTAAGGAACTACAATGAGCAGTTCTTC
TRBD2	TRBV10-3	TRBJ2-5	.	CATGARTRSGETQYF	TGTGCCACCGGGGCCCGGACTAGGAGTGGTGAGACCCAGTACTTC
TRBD1	TRBV7-2	TRBJ1-5	.	CASSLGTAANQPQHF	TGTGCCAGCAGCTTGGGGACAGCAGCTAATCAGCCCCAGCATTTT
TRBD2	TRBV7-2	TRBJ2-1	.	CASSIIAGGGNEQFF	TGTGCCAGCAGCATAATAGCGGGGGGGGGCAATGAGCAGTTCTTC
TRBD1	TRBV29-1	TRBJ1-5	.	CRAAPRDRDQPQHF	TGCCGCGCAGCTCCCCGGGACAGGGACCAGCCCCAGCATTTT
TRBD1	TRBV29-1	TRBJ2-1	many	CSVEVIGQGPNDEQFF	TGCAGCGTTGAAGTGATTGGACAGGGGCCAAATGATGAGCAGTTCTTC
.	TRBV11-2	TRBJ2-7	few	CASSLDVSGIYEQYF	TGTGCCAGCAGCTTAGATGTTTCAGGGATCTACGAGCAGTACTTC
.	TRBV27	TRBJ1-6	few	CASSLMAPFRSSYNSPLHF	TGTGCCAGCAGTTTAATGGCCCCCTTCCGTAGCTCCTATAATTCACCCCTCCACTTT
.	TRBV7-9	TRBJ2-1	few	CASSFPLASSYNEQFF	TGTGCCAGCAGCTTTCCCCTAGCCAGCTCCTACAATGAGCAGTTCTTC
.	TRBV20-1	TRBJ2-1	few	CSARDQDQRNNEQFF	TGCAGTGCTAGAGATCAGGACCAAAGAAACAATGAGCAGTTCTTC
.	TRBV10-3	TRBJ2-5	few	CAISEVRENQETQYF	TGTGCCATCAGTGAAGTCCGTGAGAACCAAGAGACCCAGTACTTC
.	TRBV11-2	TRBJ2-5	many	CASSPTGSRWETQYF	TGTGCCAGCAGCCCGACAGGCTCCCGCTGGGAGACCCAGTACTTC
TRBD2	TRBV20-1	TRBJ2-1	few	CSALSGGGSGEQFF	TGCAGTGCTCTTAGCGGGGGTGGCTCCGGTGAGCAGTTCTTC
.	TRBV5-8	TRBJ2-7	.	CASSLALLSEPYEQYF	TGTGCCAGCAGCTTGGCTCTTCTTAGCGAGCCCTACGAGCAGTACTTC
.	TRBV4-1	TRBJ1-5	many	CASSQVRQDNQPQHF	TGCGCCAGCAGCCAAGTGCGACAGGACAATCAGCCCCAGCATTTT
.	TRBV7-9	TRBJ2-2	.	CASSLKGIGELFF	TGTGCCAGCAGCTTAAAGGGTATCGGGGAGCTGTTTTTT
TRBD1	TRBV2	TRBJ2-1	.	CASRGQGYEQFF	TGTGCCAGCAGAGGACAGGGGTACGAGCAGTTCTTC
TRBD2	TRBV4-3	TRBJ2-3	.	CASSQGGQGRNTQYF	TGCGCCAGCAGCCAGGGAGGGCAGGGACGGAATACGCAGTATTTT
TRBD1	TRBV29-1	TRBJ1-1	.	CSVEMRTGPEAFF	TGCAGCGTTGAGATGAGGACAGGACCTGAAGCTTTCTTT